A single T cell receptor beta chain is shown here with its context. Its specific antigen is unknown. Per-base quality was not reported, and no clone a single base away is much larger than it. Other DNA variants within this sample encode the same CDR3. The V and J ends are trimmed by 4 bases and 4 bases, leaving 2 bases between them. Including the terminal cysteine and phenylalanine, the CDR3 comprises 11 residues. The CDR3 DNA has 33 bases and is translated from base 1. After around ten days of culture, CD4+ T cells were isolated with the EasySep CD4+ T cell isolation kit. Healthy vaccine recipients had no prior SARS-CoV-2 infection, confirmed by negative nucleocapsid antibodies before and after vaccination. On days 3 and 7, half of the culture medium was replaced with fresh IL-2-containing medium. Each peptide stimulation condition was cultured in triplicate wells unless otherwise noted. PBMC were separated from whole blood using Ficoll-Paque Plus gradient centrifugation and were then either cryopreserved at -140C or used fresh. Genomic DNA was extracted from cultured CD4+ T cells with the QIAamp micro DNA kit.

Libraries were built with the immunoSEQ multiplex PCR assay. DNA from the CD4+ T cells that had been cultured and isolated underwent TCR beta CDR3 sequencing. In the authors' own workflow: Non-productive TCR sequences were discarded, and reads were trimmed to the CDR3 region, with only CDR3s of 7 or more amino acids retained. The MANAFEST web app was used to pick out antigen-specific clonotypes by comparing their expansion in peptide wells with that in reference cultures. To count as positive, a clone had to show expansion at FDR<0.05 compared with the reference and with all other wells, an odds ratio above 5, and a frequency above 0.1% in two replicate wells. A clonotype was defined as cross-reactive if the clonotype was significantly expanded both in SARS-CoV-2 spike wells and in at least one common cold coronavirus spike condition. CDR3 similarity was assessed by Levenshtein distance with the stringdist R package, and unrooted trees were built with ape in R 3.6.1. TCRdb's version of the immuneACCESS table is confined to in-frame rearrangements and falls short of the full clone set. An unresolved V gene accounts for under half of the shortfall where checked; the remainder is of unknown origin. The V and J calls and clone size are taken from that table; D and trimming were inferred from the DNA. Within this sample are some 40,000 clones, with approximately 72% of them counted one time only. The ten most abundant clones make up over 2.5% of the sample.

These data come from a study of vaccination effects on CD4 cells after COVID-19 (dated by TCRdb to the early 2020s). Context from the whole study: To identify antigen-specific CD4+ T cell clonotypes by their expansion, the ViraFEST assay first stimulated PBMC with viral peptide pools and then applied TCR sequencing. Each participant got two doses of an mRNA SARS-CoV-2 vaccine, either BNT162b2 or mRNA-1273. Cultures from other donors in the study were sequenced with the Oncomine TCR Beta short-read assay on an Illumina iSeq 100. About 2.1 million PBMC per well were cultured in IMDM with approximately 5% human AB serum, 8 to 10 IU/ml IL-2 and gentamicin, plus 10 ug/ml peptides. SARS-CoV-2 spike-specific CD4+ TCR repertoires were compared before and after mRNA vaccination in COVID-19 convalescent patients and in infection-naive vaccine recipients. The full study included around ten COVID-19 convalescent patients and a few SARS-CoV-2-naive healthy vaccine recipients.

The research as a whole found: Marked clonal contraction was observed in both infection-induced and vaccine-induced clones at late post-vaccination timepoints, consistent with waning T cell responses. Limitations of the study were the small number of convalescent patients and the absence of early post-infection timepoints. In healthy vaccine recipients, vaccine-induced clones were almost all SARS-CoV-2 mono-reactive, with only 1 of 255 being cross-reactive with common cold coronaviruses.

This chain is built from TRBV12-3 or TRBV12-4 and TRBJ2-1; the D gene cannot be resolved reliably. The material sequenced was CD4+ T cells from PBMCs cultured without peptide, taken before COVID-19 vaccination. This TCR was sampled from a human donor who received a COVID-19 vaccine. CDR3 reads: CASSSYNEQFF. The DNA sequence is TGTGCCAGCAGTTCGTACAATGAGCAGTTCTTC.